This passage covers 32 T cell receptor beta chains from one sample sequenced in a study of cytomegalovirus exposure and HLA in healthy donors. The PCR used 60 Vbeta and 13 Jbeta primers. Method: immunoSEQ multiplex PCR; TCRdb's copy keeps in-frame clones and lacks some. The profile shows more than 200,000 clones, around three quarters of them singletons. Sample: PBMCs. The receptor source for this set is a man aged 35-49 years in good health and CMV-seronegative.

The gene calls are TRBV29-1 and TRBJ2-5; the match to TRBD1 covers 9 bases. The CDR3 runs 16 residues. Germline V gene sequence: CDR1 SQVTM, CDR2 ANQGSEA. V shed 6 bases, J shed 5 bases, and the junction held 16 bases outside the gene matches. The CDR3 coding sequence is TGCAGCGTAACCCACCGGGACAGGGAGTTGGGTGAGACCCAGTACTTC. Protein product: CSVTHRDRELGETQYF.

The rearrangement links TRBV6-1 to TRBJ2-7; 11 bases map to TRBD2. Losses at the gene ends were 5 bases for V and 3 bases for J; bases not matched to a gene: 3. Germline CDR1 MNHNS, CDR2 SASEGT. The CDR3 extends over 14 amino acids. The CDR3 loop is CASSIGTSGYEQYF. In DNA, the CDR3 is TGTGCCAGCAGTATCGGGACTAGCGGCTACGAGCAGTACTTC.

The chain links TRBV15 to TRBJ1-5; TRBD1 is a possible D gene (6 bases). Trimming removed 3 bases from V and 4 bases from J, with 7 bases in between. From germline, CDR1 is LNHNV and CDR2 YYDKDF (reference sequence). The CDR3 spans 13 residues. The CDR3 bases are TGTGCCACCAGCAGTACAGGGAATCAGCCCCAGCATTTT. This gives the protein CATSSTGNQPQHF. Together with reference TRBV15 and TRBJ1-5, the CDR3 gives the full variable domain: DAMVIQNPRYQVTQFGKPVTLSCSQTLNHNVMYWYQQKSSQAPKLLFHYYDKDFNNEADTPDNFQSRRPNTSFCFLDIRSPGLGDTAMYLCATSSTGNQPQHFGDGTRLSIL.

J is TRBJ2-7 and V is TRBV29-1; 7 bases are a match to TRBD2. V dropped 6 bases and J dropped 0; count of bases not matched to a gene: 8. Germline-derived CDR1 and CDR2 are SQVTM and ANQGSEA. This CDR3 spans 14 amino acids. The CDR3 loop is CSVGGVAASYEQYF. Written as DNA, the CDR3 is TGCAGCGTGGGGGGGGTAGCGGCCTCCTACGAGCAGTACTTC.

The chain is built from TRBV21-1 and TRBJ2-2; the table's D call TRBD1 went unverified against the DNA. TRBV21-1 is classified as a pseudogene. CDR3 length: 17 amino acids. The CDR3 nucleotides are TGTGCCAGCAGCTACGGACAGGCAATGACGAACACCGGGGAGCTGTTTTTT. It yields the protein CASSYGQAMTNTGELFF.

The J gene is TRBJ1-6, the V gene TRBV27, with D possibly matching TRBD1 (6 bases). V shed 6 bases and J shed 7 bases, with 10 bases lying between them. The CDR3 consists of 13 residues. Germline lookup yields CDR1 MNHEY and CDR2 SMNVEV (reference sequence). This CDR3 reads CASRQGENSPLHF. Here the CDR3 DNA reads TGTGCCAGCAGACAGGGAGAGAATTCACCCCTCCACTTT.

This sequence joins TRBV7-8 and TRBJ1-6, with 9 bases aligning to TRBD1. Germline V gene lookup returns CDR1 SGHVS and CDR2 FQNEAQ. The CDR3 covers 14 residues. The J segment lost 10 bases and the V segment lost 5 bases, leaving 6 bases of the junction unmatched. The CDR3 sequence: CASSQGQGISPLHF. DNA for the CDR3: TGTGCCAGCAGCCAAGGACAGGGGATATCACCCCTCCACTTT.

Concerning this clone itself: The junction departs from the called germline gene at one end, perhaps through a read error. This chain uses TRBV7-9 with TRBJ2-7, with 13 bases aligning to TRBD2. Germline V gene lookup returns CDR1 SEHNR and CDR2 FQNEAQ (reference sequence). The CDR3 loop spans 14 amino acids. CDR3 sequence (DNA): TGTTCCAGCAGCCCTGGACTAGCGGGAGATCAGCAGTACTTC. Translating gives CSSSPGLAGDQQYF.

The chain is built from TRBV28 and TRBJ2-7; 9 nucleotides align to TRBD2. This CDR3 spans 15 amino acids. Unmatched junction bases numbered 2, after V lost 1 base and J lost 1 base. The germline V gene encodes CDR1 MDHEN and CDR2 SYDVKM. CDR3 region: CASSLLLAGSYEQYF. In DNA form, the CDR3 reads TGTGCCAGCAGTTTATTACTAGCGGGTTCCTACGAGCAGTACTTC.

This chain links TRBV7-9 with TRBJ1-2; D is ambiguous. CDR1 is SEHNR and CDR2 is FQNEAQ in the germline V gene (reference sequence). The V gene lost 5 bases and the J gene lost 7 bases, with 8 bases spanning the gap. This CDR3 comprises 11 residues. CDR3 DNA sequence: TGTGCCAGCAGCCGCGAGGGTGGCTACACCTTC. Protein sequence: CASSREGGYTF.

The chain has TRBV15 and TRBJ1-1, with D perhaps matching TRBD1 (6 bases). V lost 0 bases and J 3 bases, leaving 8 bases between the germline ends. Germline lookup yields CDR1 LNHNV and CDR2 YYDKDF (reference sequence). This CDR3 comprises 14 residues. CDR3 bases: TGTGCCACCAGCAGAGAGACAGGTTACACTGAAGCTTTCTTT. Amino acid sequence: CATSRETGYTEAFF.

This clone was seen a single time. The gene calls are TRBV2 and TRBJ1-5; perhaps TRBD1 as D (5 bases). Germline CDR1 and CDR2: SNHLY and FYNNEI. Trimming took off 4 bases at V and 4 bases at J, with 11 bases between the two ends. The CDR3 is 14 amino acids. CDR3 protein: CASSVDRKNQPQHF. The CDR3 DNA reads as TGTGCCAGCAGTGTAGACAGAAAAAATCAGCCCCAGCATTTT.

The rearrangement uses TRBV2 and TRBJ2-7, with 7 nucleotides matching TRBD1. Germline values: CDR1 SNHLY, CDR2 FYNNEI. This CDR3 is built from 15 residues. The junction had 11 bases not matched to a gene; V was cut back by 3 bases and J by 6 bases. The CDR3 loop reads CASSEISDRAGEQYF. The CDR3 DNA sequence: TGTGCCAGCAGTGAGATATCAGACAGGGCAGGCGAGCAGTACTTC. Full variable domain (missing parts from reference TRBV2 and TRBJ2-7): EPEVTQTPSHQVTQMGQEVILRCVPISNHLYFYWYRQILGQKVEFLVSFYNNEISEKSEIFDDQFSVERPDGSNFTLKIRSTKLEDSAMYFCASSEISDRAGEQYFGPGTRLTVT.

The sample holds a few counts of this clone. The chain combines TRBV2 with TRBJ1-4; TRBD1 agrees at 8 bases. J lost 8 bases, V lost 8 bases, and 10 bases had no gene match. The CDR3 sequence is 14 residues long. Per germline, CDR1 SNHLY and CDR2 FYNNEI. The CDR3, as DNA: TGTGCCAGCGACTCCCCAGGACAGGGAGAAAAACTGTTTTTT. Its protein is CASDSPGQGEKLFF.

The chain joins TRBV15 to TRBJ2-7; 10 bases agree with TRBD2. V shed 1 base and J 2 bases; nucleotides not matched to a gene: 8. Germline-derived CDR1 and CDR2 are LNHNV and YYDKDF (reference sequence). The CDR3 consists of 17 residues. The CDR3: CATSRVGSGRSPYEQYF. Here the CDR3 DNA reads TGTGCCACCAGCAGAGTGGGTAGCGGGAGGTCCCCCTACGAGCAGTACTTC.

J is TRBJ2-3 and V is TRBV5-4; possible D gene TRBD2, 6 bases. Trimming cost V 4 bases and J 2 bases, with 8 bases left between them. Germline CDR1 and CDR2: SGHNT and YYREEE (reference sequence). This CDR3 comprises 13 residues. The CDR3 DNA reads as TGTGCCAGCAGCACGGACTACACAGATACGCAGTATTTT. Amino acids: CASSTDYTDTQYF.

The CDR3 nucleotides read TGTGCCAGCAGCTTTGACAGGGGGCTGTACGAGCAGTACTTC. Protein product: CASSFDRGLYEQYF. This rearrangement joins TRBV7-2 to TRBJ2-7; 10 positions match TRBD1. With V trimmed by 3 bases and J by 4 bases, 3 bases remained unmatched. Looked up from germline, CDR1 is SGHTA and CDR2 is FQGNSA. The CDR3 is 14 amino acids.

The chain joins TRBV11-2 to TRBJ2-5; 7 bases align to TRBD1. CDR3 length equals 14 residues. Germline V CDR1 and CDR2: SGHAT, FQNNGV. V lost 5 bases to trimming and J lost 1 base; unmatched junction nucleotides: 4. CDR3: CASSPRTGQETQYF. The CDR3 coding sequence is TGTGCCAGCAGCCCTCGGACAGGCCAAGAGACCCAGTACTTC.

The V call is TRBV7-2, the J call TRBJ2-5; TRBD2 matches 14 bases. CDR1 is SGHTA and CDR2 is FQGNSA in the germline V gene. The CDR3 spans 17 residues. V shed 5 bases, J shed 2 bases, and the junction held 7 bases outside the gene matches. DNA of the CDR3: TGTGCCAGCAGCCTAGGGACTAGCGGGAGTGGGCAAGAGACCCAGTACTTC. Residues: CASSLGTSGSGQETQYF. The full variable domain, with the rest looked up from reference TRBV7-2 and TRBJ2-5, is GAGVSQSPSNKVTEKGKDVELRCDPISGHTALYWYRQSLGQGLEFLIYFQGNSAPDKSGLPSDRFSAERTGGSVSTLTIQRTQQEDSAVYLCASSLGTSGSGQETQYFGPGTRLLVL.

The CDR3 spells CASSLALAGASTGELFF. DNA of the CDR3: TGTGCCAGCAGCTTGGCCCTAGCGGGGGCTTCCACCGGGGAGCTGTTTTTT. The chain couples TRBV5-6 to TRBJ2-2; 10 bases agree with TRBD2. V lost 0 bases and J lost 4; bases outside the gene matches: 6. This CDR3 comprises 17 residues. Germline CDR1 and CDR2: SGHDT and YYEEEE.

This chain links TRBV28 with TRBJ2-7; 7 positions match TRBD2. This CDR3 region has 16 residues. V lost 6 bases, J lost 3 bases, and 14 bases stayed unmatched. In germline, CDR1 is MDHEN, CDR2 SYDVKM. CDR3 DNA sequence: TGTGCCAGCAGCCAGTCGGGGGGAGGTCTTTTCTACGAGCAGTACTTC. Amino acid sequence: CASSQSGGGLFYEQYF.

V is TRBV30 and J is TRBJ2-7; maybe TRBD1 (6 bases). The germline V gene encodes CDR1 GTSNPN and CDR2 SVGIG (reference sequence). V gave up 0 bases and J gave up 6 bases, with 12 bases separating them. The CDR3 covers 13 residues. CDR3 loop: CAWSVHRVSEQYF. Written as DNA, the CDR3 is TGTGCCTGGAGTGTCCACAGGGTTTCCGAGCAGTACTTC.

V is TRBV7-9 and J is TRBJ1-2; 7 bases match TRBD1. CDR3 length: 14 amino acids. The junction had 6 bases not matched to a gene; V was cut back by 5 bases and J by 3 bases. Germline V gives CDR1 SEHNR, CDR2 FQNEAQ (reference sequence). The CDR3 DNA reads TGTGCCAGCAGCAAAACCGGGACAGACTATGGCTACACCTTC. Its translation: CASSKTGTDYGYTF.

In this sample, this clone turned up once. V and J are TRBV27 and TRBJ1-2; possible D gene TRBD1, 6 bases. The length of the CDR3 is 14 residues. Germline CDR1 and CDR2: MNHEY and SMNVEV (reference sequence). V lost 4 bases and J 8 bases, leaving 17 bases between the germline ends. The CDR3 sequence is CASSSTGNSGGYTF. As DNA, the CDR3 is TGTGCCAGCAGTTCCACAGGGAATTCCGGGGGCTACACCTTC.

V and J are TRBV11-2 and TRBJ1-2, with 9 bases fitting TRBD1. CDR3 length equals 19 residues. With 0 bases clipped from V and 3 bases from J, the junction kept 14 bases outside the gene matches. From germline, CDR1 is SGHAT and CDR2 FQNNGV. This CDR3 reads CASSLDFIKRQGDHYGYTF. In nucleotides, the CDR3 is TGTGCCAGCAGCTTAGACTTCATAAAGAGACAGGGGGATCACTATGGCTACACCTTC.

This clone was counted between two and nine times. The chain links TRBV2 to TRBJ2-3; D remains unclear. This CDR3 comprises 18 residues. V lost 5 bases, J lost 0 bases, and 21 bases lay in between. Germline CDR1 SNHLY, CDR2 FYNNEI. The CDR3 region has the DNA TGTGCCAGCAGTTGGAACTACTCTGAATTGGCTAGCACAGATACGCAGTATTTT. Its translation: CASSWNYSELASTDTQYF.

This sequence joins TRBV9 and TRBJ1-4; 7 bases are shared with TRBD1. The CDR3 sequence is 15 residues long. CDR1 is SGDLS, CDR2 YYNGEE, per germline. V shed 5 bases, J shed 3 bases, and the junction held 7 bases outside the gene matches. This CDR3 is CASSLWDSPNEKLFF. The DNA for the CDR3 is TGTGCCAGCAGTCTATGGGACAGCCCTAATGAAAAACTGTTTTTT. The complete variable domain, with remaining parts taken from reference TRBV9 and TRBJ1-4, reads DSGVTQTPKHLITATGQRVTLRCSPRSGDLSVYWYQQSLDQGLQFLIQYYNGEERAKGNILERFSAQQFPDLHSELNLSSLELGDSALYFCASSLWDSPNEKLFFGSGTQLSVL.

V usage is TRBV5-6 and J usage is TRBJ2-7; TRBD2 aligns across 10 bases. The CDR3 is 14 residues long. The V and J ends lost 6 bases and 4 bases, in that order; junction bases with no gene match: 7. Germline CDR1 reads SGHDT; CDR2 reads YYEEEE. The CDR3 DNA is TGTGCCAGCACCCGAACTAGCGGGACGTACGAGCAGTACTTC. Its translation is CASTRTSGTYEQYF.

This clone was seen more than once but under ten times. The rearrangement uses TRBV9 and TRBJ1-1; D remains unclear. This CDR3 contains 13 residues. Germline V gene sequence: CDR1 SGDLS, CDR2 YYNGEE. The V gene lost 1 base and the J gene lost 1 base, with 5 bases spanning the gap. The CDR3 nucleotides read TGTGCCAGCAGCGTAAGTAGGAACACTGAAGCTTTCTTT. Translating gives CASSVSRNTEAFF.

On this clone: At one end, the junction sequence differs from germline, possibly due to a read error. CDR3 coding DNA: TGTTCCAGCAGCTTGGGTCTGACAGGGGGCCTTGGCGAGCAGTACTTC. Its translation: CSSSLGLTGGLGEQYF. V and J are TRBV7-9 and TRBJ2-7; 10 nucleotides agree with TRBD1. The germline CDR1 and CDR2 sequences are SEHNR and FQNEAQ (reference sequence). The CDR3 is 16 residues long.

The chain joins TRBV15 to TRBJ1-1; TRBD1 aligns across 7 bases. In germline, CDR1 is LNHNV, CDR2 YYDKDF (reference sequence). This CDR3 is 15 amino acids long. V lost 5 bases, J lost 7 bases, and 13 bases stayed unmatched. CDR3: CATSGLNRGSNEAFF. In DNA, the CDR3 is TGTGCCACCAGCGGACTCAACAGGGGTTCCAATGAAGCTTTCTTT.

The V and J genes are TRBV5-1 and TRBJ2-2, with a tentative D call TRBD2 (6 bases). V lost 1 base and J lost 5, with 12 bases in between. The CDR3 is 15 residues long. Germline V gene sequence: CDR1 SGHRS, CDR2 YFSETQ. The CDR3, as DNA: TGCGCCAGCAGCTTGCCCATAGGAGGGACCGGGGAGCTGTTTTTT. It codes for CASSLPIGGTGELFF.